These 30 T cell receptor beta chains share one sample of origin, sequenced in a study of hypomethylating agent response in myelodysplastic syndrome. This table comes from immunoSEQ multiplex PCR, and its TCRdb copy is limited to in-frame clones, with some not included. This sample has several thousand clones, with roughly four fifths found just once. Material: bone marrow, obtained before or after starting hypomethylating agent treatment for myelodysplastic syndrome (not recorded which). These receptors all stem from a human donor with myelodysplastic syndrome.

The genes are TRBV15 and TRBJ2-3; D is ambiguous. The germline CDR1 and CDR2 sequences are LNHNV and YYDKDF (reference sequence). V was cut by 0 bases and J by 6 bases, with 10 bases left in between. This CDR3 is 14 amino acids long. CDR3 coding DNA: TGTGCCACCAGCAGAGATGGCAACTGGGATACGCAGTATTTT. Amino acids: CATSRDGNWDTQYF.

The chain has TRBV7-9 and TRBJ1-1; a possible D gene is TRBD1 (5 bases). This CDR3 contains 13 residues. V lost 1 base and J lost 10, with 13 bases in between. Germline V gene lookup returns CDR1 SEHNR and CDR2 FQNEAQ (reference sequence). CDR3 nucleotide sequence: TGTGCCAGCAGCTTAGTTGGGAAAGGGGCAGCTTTCTTT. It specifies CASSLVGKGAAFF.

This chain uses TRBV6-1 with TRBJ2-1; D is possibly TRBD2 (6 bases). The V gene's germline CDR1 is MNHNS and CDR2 SASEGT. Trimming took 6 bases from V and 4 from J, leaving 13 bases between them. The CDR3 contains 14 residues. Written as DNA, the CDR3 is TGTGCCAGCAGCCCACACGGGGGTTACAATGAGCAGTTCTTC. It yields the protein CASSPHGGYNEQFF.

J is TRBJ2-3 and V is TRBV18; D is perhaps TRBD2 (7 bases). Germline V gene lookup returns CDR1 KGHSH and CDR2 LQKENI. This CDR3 contains 16 residues. Deletions cut 4 bases from V and 1 base from J, with 15 bases between. CDR3 nucleotide sequence: TGTGCCAGCTCACAAGACCAGGGGAGGGGCACAGATACGCAGTATTTT. Its translation: CASSQDQGRGTDTQYF.

This clone was seen a single time. The V gene is TRBV28, the J gene TRBJ2-3; a weak D match, TRBD1 (5 bases). V dropped 5 bases and J dropped 6 bases, with 24 bases sitting between them. The CDR3 has 17 residues. Germline V gene data show CDR1 as MDHEN and CDR2 as SYDVKM. CDR3 nucleotides: TGTGCCAGCAGTCCCATTGGGTGGGGTTCAGGGTCGGATACGCAGTATTTT. As protein: CASSPIGWGSGSDTQYF.

This chain links TRBV15 with TRBJ1-5, with D possibly matching TRBD1 (5 bases). Germline loops: CDR1 LNHNV, CDR2 YYDKDF (reference sequence). The V end was cut by 0 bases, the J end by 5 bases, with 8 bases between. This CDR3 has 14 amino acids. In DNA, the CDR3 is TGTGCCACCAGCAGAGACAGGGATCATCAGCCCCAGCATTTT. It specifies CATSRDRDHQPQHF.

This clone was seen a single time. The chain has TRBV18 and TRBJ2-2; perhaps D is TRBD1 or TRBD2 (5 bases each). Germline V gives CDR1 KGHSH, CDR2 LQKENI. V dropped 1 base and J dropped 7 bases, with 13 bases sitting between them. This CDR3 region has 15 residues. The CDR3 nucleotides read TGTGCCAGCTCACCACGACAGCCTGAGGGCGGGGAGCTGTTTTTT. Residues: CASSPRQPEGGELFF.

The chain recombines TRBV5-1 with TRBJ1-5; TRBD1 agrees at 7 bases. The CDR3 runs to 15 residues. CDR1 SGHRS and CDR2 YFSETQ come from the germline V gene. V shed 0 bases and J 6 bases; nucleotides not matched to a gene: 6. DNA for the CDR3: TGCGCCAGCAGCTTGGAAGGGGGCTTGGCTCAGCCCCAGCATTTT. Its protein product is CASSLEGGLAQPQHF.

V usage is TRBV4-3 and J usage is TRBJ2-7; TRBD2 matches at 9 bases. The germline V gene encodes CDR1 LGHNA and CDR2 YSLEER. V was clipped by 0 bases and J by 1 base; unmatched bases: 1. The CDR3 runs to 15 residues. The CDR3 protein is CASSQELAGSYEQYF. The CDR3 nucleotides are TGCGCCAGCAGCCAAGAACTAGCGGGTTCCTACGAGCAGTACTTC.

The gene calls are TRBV19 and TRBJ2-1; tentative D call: TRBD1 (6 bases). V was cut by 6 bases and J by 10 bases, with 19 bases left in between. Germline assignment: CDR1 LNHDA and CDR2 SQIVND (reference sequence). This CDR3 spans 14 amino acids. CDR3 sequence (DNA): TGTGCCAGTAGGGGCAGGGGCTTCTCGCAGGAGCAGTTCTTC. Its translation: CASRGRGFSQEQFF.

CDR3 region: CASAPGSNSNQPQHF. The CDR3 DNA reads as TGTGCCAGCGCCCCGGGCAGCAATAGCAATCAGCCCCAGCATTTT. The rearrangement joins TRBV19 to TRBJ1-5; D remains ambiguous. Germline CDR1 and CDR2: LNHDA and SQIVND (reference sequence). Deletions cut 9 bases from V and 0 bases from J, with 15 bases between. This CDR3 comprises 15 residues. The complete variable domain, with remaining parts taken from reference TRBV19 and TRBJ1-5, reads DGGITQSPKYLFRKEGQNVTLSCEQNLNHDAMYWYRQDPGQGLRLIYYSQIVNDFQKGDIAEGYSVSREKKESFPLTVTSAQKNPTAFYLCASAPGSNSNQPQHFGDGTRLSIL.

The gene calls are TRBV28 and TRBJ2-7, with 7 nucleotides matching TRBD2. The CDR3 loop spans 13 amino acids. Trimming removed 6 bases from V and 0 bases from J; junction bases left unmatched: 2. Looked up from germline, CDR1 is MDHEN and CDR2 is SYDVKM. CDR3 coding DNA: TGTGCCAGCAGCAGGACTAGCTCCTACGAGCAGTACTTC. It yields the protein CASSRTSSYEQYF. Full variable domain (outside the CDR3, taken from reference TRBV28 and TRBJ2-7): DVKVTQSSRYLVKRTGEKVFLECVQDMDHENMFWYRQDPGLGLRLIYFSYDVKMKEKGDIPEGYSVSREKKERFSLILESASTNQTSMYLCASSRTSSYEQYFGPGTRLTVT.

The chain is built from TRBV29-1 and TRBJ2-3, with TRBD1 matching over 8 bases. This CDR3 is built from 14 residues. Germline assignment: CDR1 SQVTM and CDR2 ANQGSEA. V lost 5 bases and J lost 2; bases outside the gene matches: 6. CDR3 region: CSVPGTGFTDTQYF. Written as DNA, the CDR3 is TGCAGCGTTCCCGGGACAGGTTTCACAGATACGCAGTATTTT.

This clone was recorded a few times. The chain links TRBV9 to TRBJ2-7; TRBD2 matches 8 bases. Germline CDR1 is SGDLS and CDR2 is YYNGEE. The ends lost 3 bases at V and 6 bases at J; junction bases unmatched: 5. This CDR3 has 13 residues. This chain's CDR3 is CASSEGLGREQYF. The DNA of the CDR3 is TGTGCCAGCAGCGAGGGACTAGGGCGCGAGCAGTACTTC.

The chain couples TRBV9 to TRBJ2-1, with a weak D call TRBD2 (6 bases). Between the trimmed V and J ends, which lost 3 bases and 1 base, there was a span of 14 bases. CDR3 length: 16 amino acids. Looked up from germline, CDR1 is SGDLS and CDR2 is YYNGEE. The CDR3 is CASSALGSGSYNEQFF. CDR3 coding DNA: TGTGCCAGCAGCGCCCTTGGGAGCGGGTCCTACAATGAGCAGTTCTTC.

Here the CDR3 DNA reads TGTGCCAGCAGCGTACCTGGCCCTGGGGCCCAGTACTTC. Amino acid sequence: CASSVPGPGAQYF. The V and J genes are TRBV7-2 and TRBJ2-5, with D uncertain. V gave up 5 bases and J gave up 9 bases, with 16 bases separating them. Looked up from germline, CDR1 is SGHTA and CDR2 is FQGNSA. The CDR3 sequence is 13 residues long.

The chain employs TRBV11-2 and TRBJ1-1; D is uncertain. Germline CDR1 reads SGHAT; CDR2 reads FQNNGV. The V end was cut by 5 bases, the J end by 3 bases, with 13 bases between. CDR3 length: 14 residues. In DNA, the CDR3 is TGTGCCAGCAGCCCTATTTCTTCAGACACTGAAGCTTTCTTT. It is translated as CASSPISSDTEAFF.

This rearrangement joins TRBV11-2 to TRBJ2-3; no reliable D call. The V end lost 2 bases, the J end lost 6 bases, and 3 bases lay between the germline ends. The CDR3 has 11 amino acids. Germline V CDR1 and CDR2: SGHAT, FQNNGV. The CDR3 sequence is CASSLLDTQYF. The CDR3 bases are TGTGCCAGCAGCTTACTTGATACGCAGTATTTT.

The count of this clone is one. This chain uses TRBV10-3 with TRBJ2-1, with a weak D call TRBD1 (5 bases). The ends were cut back, 10 bases at V and 5 bases at J, with 12 bases in the middle. The CDR3 spans 12 residues. CDR1 is ENHRY, CDR2 SYGVKD, per germline. The CDR3 is CATSTANNEQFF. CDR3 in DNA: TGTGCCACTTCGACAGCGAACAATGAGCAGTTCTTC.

V usage is TRBV19 and J usage is TRBJ1-1; no reliable D call. V lost 5 bases and J 3 bases, leaving 13 bases between the germline ends. This CDR3 region has 14 residues. Germline V gives CDR1 LNHDA, CDR2 SQIVND (reference sequence). For the CDR3, the DNA is TGTGCCAGTAGTTTAGGGTCGGTCGACACTGAAGCTTTCTTT. Its protein product is CASSLGSVDTEAFF.

V gene TRBV2 combines with J gene TRBJ2-2; TRBD2 matches at 7 bases. Losses at the gene ends were 0 bases for V and 7 bases for J; bases not matched to a gene: 11. The V gene's germline CDR1 is SNHLY and CDR2 FYNNEI. This CDR3 contains 17 residues. This CDR3 reads CASSEAGRPQLGGELFF. The CDR3 DNA reads as TGTGCCAGCAGTGAAGCCGGGAGGCCCCAGCTCGGCGGGGAGCTGTTTTTT.

This chain connects TRBV27 to TRBJ2-7; TRBD1 might be the D (5 bases). V was trimmed by 3 bases and J by 1 base, leaving 10 bases between them. The CDR3 contains 14 residues. Germline CDR1 reads MNHEY; CDR2 reads SMNVEV (reference sequence). The CDR3 is CASSFTGPSYEQYF. In DNA form, the CDR3 reads TGTGCCAGCAGTTTTACAGGACCTTCCTACGAGCAGTACTTC.

The V call is TRBV5-4, the J call TRBJ2-7, with no clear D. The CDR3 is made up of 14 amino acids. Germline V CDR1 and CDR2: SGHNT, YYREEE (reference sequence). With 2 bases removed from V and 6 bases from J, the gap between germline ends came to 15 bases. The CDR3 nucleotides are TGTGCCAGCAGCTTTCCGGAAAAAGTTGCCGAGCAGTACTTC. The encoded protein is CASSFPEKVAEQYF.

The CDR3 nucleotides are TGCGCCAGCAGAACCGGGACAGGGATGGCCGGGGAGCTGTTTTTT. Protein: CASRTGTGMAGELFF. The chain recombines TRBV5-1 with TRBJ2-2, with 9 bases lining up with TRBD1. The CDR3 contains 15 residues. V shed 5 bases, J shed 6 bases, and the junction held 8 bases outside the gene matches. Germline loops: CDR1 SGHRS, CDR2 YFSETQ.

This clone was counted once. As DNA, the CDR3 is TGTGCCACCTCGCCTGACGGCGGGAGTATGGACGAGCAGTACTTC. Translating gives CATSPDGGSMDEQYF. The chain joins TRBV19 to TRBJ2-7; TRBD2 matches at 7 bases. After removal of 10 bases from V and 5 bases from J, the junction contained 17 bases not matched to a gene. Germline values: CDR1 LNHDA, CDR2 SQIVND (reference sequence). The CDR3 has 15 residues.

The chain combines TRBV7-9 with TRBJ2-5; TRBD2 aligns across 8 bases. The CDR3 is made up of 15 amino acids. Trimming at V came to 5 bases and at J to 4 bases, leaving 9 bases not matched to a gene. The germline gives CDR1 SEHNR, CDR2 FQNEAQ (reference sequence). The CDR3 reads CASSPPGGAGETQYF. As DNA, the CDR3 is TGTGCCAGCAGCCCGCCGGGGGGGGCGGGAGAGACCCAGTACTTC.

The J gene is TRBJ2-6, the V gene TRBV23-1; D ambiguous. TRBV23-1 is marked as an open reading frame, function uncertain. CDR3 size: 16 residues. Trimming stripped 5 bases from V and 1 base from J, with 12 bases between. CDR3 nucleotides: TGCGCCAGCAGTAGTGGTAAGGGTTCTGGGGCCAACGTCCTGACTTTC. Protein sequence: CASSSGKGSGANVLTF.

The J gene is TRBJ2-3, the V gene TRBV19; TRBD2 matches at 13 bases. CDR3 length equals 15 residues. The V segment lost 4 bases and the J segment 6 bases; nucleotides outside the gene matches: 4. Germline V CDR1 and CDR2: LNHDA, SQIVND (reference sequence). The CDR3 reads CASSKETSGRDTQYF. The CDR3 DNA reads as TGTGCCAGTAGTAAGGAGACTAGCGGGAGGGATACGCAGTATTTT.

The chain uses TRBV18 and TRBJ1-3; D call uncertain. The CDR3 runs 16 residues. Trimming removed 2 bases at V and 3 bases at J, with 14 bases between. The V gene's germline CDR1 is KGHSH and CDR2 LQKENI. Here the CDR3 reads CASSPTEAGGGNTIYF. The CDR3, as DNA: TGTGCCAGCTCACCAACCGAGGCTGGAGGTGGAAACACCATATATTTT. The whole variable domain, filled in from reference TRBV18 and TRBJ1-3, reads NAGVMQNPRHLVRRRGQEARLRCSPMKGHSHVYWYRQLPEEGLKFMVYLQKENIIDESGMPKERFSAEFPKEGPSILRIQQVVRGDSAAYFCASSPTEAGGGNTIYFGEGSWLTVV.

The V gene is TRBV28, the J gene TRBJ1-4; 7 bases are shared with TRBD1. The CDR3 is 20 amino acids. Germline lookup yields CDR1 MDHEN and CDR2 SYDVKM. The CDR3 loop is CFLRERWDRYNRPTNEKLFF. The DNA for the CDR3 is TGTTTCCTTAGGGAGCGGTGGGACAGATATAATAGACCAACTAATGAAAAACTGTTTTTT. Combining the CDR3 with reference TRBV28 and TRBJ1-4 gives the whole variable domain DVKVTQSSRYLVKRTGEKVFLECVQDMDHENMFWYRQDPGLGLRLIYFSYDVKMKEKGDIPEGYSVSREKKERFSLILESASTNQTSMYLCFLRERWDRYNRPTNEKLFFGSGTQLSVL.